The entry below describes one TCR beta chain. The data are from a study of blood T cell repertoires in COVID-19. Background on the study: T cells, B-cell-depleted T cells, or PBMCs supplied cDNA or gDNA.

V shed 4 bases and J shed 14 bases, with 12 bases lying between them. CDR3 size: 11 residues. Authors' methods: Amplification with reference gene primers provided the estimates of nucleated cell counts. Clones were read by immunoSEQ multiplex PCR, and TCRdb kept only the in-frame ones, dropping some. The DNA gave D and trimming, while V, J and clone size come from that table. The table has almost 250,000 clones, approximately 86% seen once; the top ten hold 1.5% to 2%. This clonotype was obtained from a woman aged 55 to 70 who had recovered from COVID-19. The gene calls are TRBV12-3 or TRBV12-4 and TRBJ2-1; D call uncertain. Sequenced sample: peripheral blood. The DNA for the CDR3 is TGTGCCAGCAGTTATATACAGAAAAAGTTCTTC. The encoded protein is CASSYIQKKFF.